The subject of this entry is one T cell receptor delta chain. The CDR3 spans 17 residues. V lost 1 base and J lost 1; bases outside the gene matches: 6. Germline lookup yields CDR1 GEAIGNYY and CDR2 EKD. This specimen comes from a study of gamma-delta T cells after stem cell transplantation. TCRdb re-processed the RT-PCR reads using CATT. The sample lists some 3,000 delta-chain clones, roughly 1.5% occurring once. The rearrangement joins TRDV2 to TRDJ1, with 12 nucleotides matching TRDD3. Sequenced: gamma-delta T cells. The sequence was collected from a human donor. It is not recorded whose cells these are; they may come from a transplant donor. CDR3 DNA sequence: TGTGCCTGTGACACTCTGGGGGATACGCGGGGCACCGATAAACTCATCTTT. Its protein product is CACDTLGDTRGTDKLIF.